The 21 T cell receptor beta chains reported below all come from one sample, sequenced in a study of OX40 agonist ivuxolimab in advanced cancers. The method was immunoSEQ multiplex PCR; TCRdb's version includes in-frame clones alone and lacks a portion of them. The data show about 77,000 clones, 81% seen once. The input for sequencing was CD4+ or CD8+ T cells sorted from blood, taken in a trial of the OX40 agonist ivuxolimab. The receptors originated from an adult with an advanced solid tumor such as melanoma, head and neck, liver or kidney cancer.

This rearrangement joins TRBV21-1 to TRBJ1-3; the DNA was not compared with TRBD1, the D call given in the table. TRBV21-1 is a pseudogene. The CDR3 runs to 19 residues. This CDR3 reads CASSGIGTGANQSGNTIYF. The CDR3 DNA follows: TGTGCCAGCAGTGGTATTGGGACAGGGGCAAACCAATCTGGAAACACCATATATTTT.

As DNA, the CDR3 is TGCGCCAGCCCAGACAGGGGGGAAGGCTACACCTTC. Its translation is CASPDRGEGYTF. J is TRBJ1-2 and V is TRBV10-1, with 9 bases that match TRBD1. The germline CDR1 and CDR2 sequences are WNHNN and SYGVQD (reference sequence). The CDR3 is 12 residues long. After removal of 8 bases from V and 8 bases from J, the junction contained 6 bases not matched to a gene.

The genes are TRBV10-3 and TRBJ2-7; the D is unclear. Deletions cut 3 bases from V and 3 bases from J, with 9 bases between. Germline V lookup: CDR1 ENHRY, CDR2 SYGVKD. This CDR3 is built from 13 residues. CDR3 region: CAISEYVNYEQYF. The DNA of the CDR3 is TGTGCCATCAGTGAATACGTAAACTACGAGCAGTACTTC.

This clone was recorded once. The rearrangement joins TRBV6-4 to TRBJ1-2; no clear D gene. Germline CDR1 and CDR2: MRHNA and SNTAGT. CDR3 size: 13 residues. Trimming cost V 6 bases and J 8 bases, with 16 bases left between them. The CDR3 coding sequence is TGTGCCAGCAGCCCCTCAAGGGAAGAAGGCTACACCTTC. Amino acid sequence: CASSPSREEGYTF.

The V call is TRBV7-9, the J call TRBJ1-2; no clear D. The length of the CDR3 is 12 residues. Germline loops: CDR1 SEHNR, CDR2 FQNEAQ (reference sequence). V lost 5 bases to trimming and J lost 5 bases, with 9 bases between them. The CDR3 DNA reads TGTGCCAGCAGCCCGCAGACATATGGCTACACCTTC. Translation: CASSPQTYGYTF.

The V and J genes are TRBV5-1 and TRBJ2-2; weak D call: TRBD1 (7 bases). V lost 4 bases and J 1 base, leaving 14 bases between the germline ends. Per the germline V gene, CDR1 is SGHRS and CDR2 is YFSETQ. CDR3 size: 16 residues. CDR3 region: CASSLAGQLNTGELFF. In nucleotides, the CDR3 is TGCGCCAGCAGCCTGGCGGGACAGCTGAACACCGGGGAGCTGTTTTTT.

Only one count was recorded for this clone. V and J are TRBV11-2 and TRBJ1-1, with D uncertain. Germline values: CDR1 SGHAT, CDR2 FQNNGV. The V gene lost 7 bases and the J gene lost 0 bases, with 15 bases spanning the gap. The length of the CDR3 is 15 residues. CDR3 nucleotides: TGTGCCAGCAAGTTGGGCCTCCTTATGAACACTGAAGCTTTCTTT. Its protein is CASKLGLLMNTEAFF.

This rearrangement joins TRBV29-1 to TRBJ1-1, with D perhaps matching TRBD1 (6 bases). The CDR3 consists of 14 residues. Deletions cut 5 bases from V and 0 bases from J, with 13 bases between. In germline, CDR1 is SQVTM, CDR2 ANQGSEA. The CDR3 loop reads CSVKDRSLNTEAFF. CDR3 nucleotides: TGCAGCGTTAAGGACAGATCCTTGAACACTGAAGCTTTCTTT.

The chain combines TRBV7-2 with TRBJ2-1, with D perhaps given as TRBD1 or TRBD2 (6 bases each). V lost 1 base, J lost 5 bases, and 12 bases lay in between. The CDR3 has 15 residues. The V gene's germline CDR1 is SGHTA and CDR2 FQGNSA. This chain's CDR3 is CASSLGGGTNNEQFF. Written as DNA, the CDR3 is TGTGCCAGCAGCTTAGGTGGGGGGACAAACAATGAGCAGTTCTTC.

J is TRBJ1-2 and V is TRBV7-6; a possible D gene is TRBD1 (5 bases). Germline V CDR1 and CDR2: SGHVS, FNYEAQ. V was shortened by 5 bases and J by 8 bases, with 18 bases between the two germline ends. The length of the CDR3 is 14 residues. The CDR3 reads CASSPPGPGVGYTF. The CDR3 nucleotides are TGTGCCAGCAGCCCACCGGGACCGGGGGTGGGCTACACCTTC.

This clone was observed a handful of times. This chain connects TRBV30 to TRBJ2-1; weak D call: TRBD2 (5 bases). Germline assignment: CDR1 GTSNPN and CDR2 SVGIG (reference sequence). V gave up 5 bases and J gave up 1 base, with 6 bases separating them. There are 12 residues in the CDR3. In DNA form, the CDR3 reads TGTGCCTGGGGACTTTCCTACAATGAGCAGTTCTTC. Its translation: CAWGLSYNEQFF.

The chain recombines TRBV7-2 with TRBJ2-7, with 8 bases identical to TRBD2. CDR1 and CDR2 from the germline V gene are SGHTA and FQGNSA. The CDR3 has 14 residues. Trimming at V came to 3 bases and at J to 13 bases, leaving 14 bases not matched to a gene. As DNA, the CDR3 is TGTGCCAGCAGCTTTCCTTCGGGAGGGCCAGATAAATACTTC. Translating gives CASSFPSGGPDKYF.

V usage is TRBV23-1 and J usage is TRBJ1-1; 7 bases agree with TRBD1. Being an ORF, TRBV23-1 has a function that is uncertain. Trimming removed 0 bases from V and 1 base from J; junction bases left unmatched: 5. This CDR3 comprises 16 residues. CDR3 bases: TGCGCCAGCAGTCAATCGACGCAGGGGGGGAACACTGAAGCTTTCTTT. Translation gives CASSQSTQGGNTEAFF.

The chain combines TRBV11-3 with TRBJ1-1; D perhaps matches TRBD1 (5 bases). V was pared by 8 bases and J by 0 bases, with 19 bases between. Germline V gene lookup returns CDR1 SGHNT and CDR2 YENEEA. CDR3 length: 16 residues. CDR3 residues: CASGPRPGRVNTEAFF. The CDR3 coding sequence is TGTGCCAGCGGTCCAAGGCCAGGGAGGGTGAACACTGAAGCTTTCTTT.

CDR3 protein: CASSPIAHEQYF. The DNA of the CDR3 is TGTGCCAGCTCCCCTATTGCGCACGAGCAGTACTTC. The chain recombines TRBV18 with TRBJ2-7; no reliable D call. The germline CDR1 and CDR2 sequences are KGHSH and LQKENI. The CDR3 is 12 amino acids. The V end was cut by 6 bases, the J end by 5 bases, with 11 bases between.

This chain's CDR3 is CASSARTGGITDTQYF. CDR3 DNA: TGTGCCAGCAGCGCACGGACAGGGGGTATCACAGATACGCAGTATTTT. The chain uses TRBV7-3 and TRBJ2-3, with 10 bases lining up with TRBD1. The V segment lost 5 bases and the J segment 2 bases; nucleotides outside the gene matches: 7. CDR3 length equals 16 residues. CDR1 SGHTA and CDR2 FQGTGA come from the germline V gene.

The gene calls are TRBV19 and TRBJ1-5; 12 bases align to TRBD1. The length of the CDR3 is 17 residues. Germline CDR1 LNHDA, CDR2 SQIVND (reference sequence). The V segment lost 9 bases and the J segment 2 bases; nucleotides outside the gene matches: 11. CDR3 amino acids: CASAWGQGASGNQPQHF. Written as DNA, the CDR3 is TGTGCCAGCGCCTGGGGACAGGGGGCGTCAGGCAATCAGCCCCAGCATTTT.

The CDR3 loop is CASSIGARAYTF. DNA for the CDR3: TGTGCCAGTAGTATAGGGGCCAGGGCCTACACCTTC. The chain carries TRBV19 and TRBJ1-2; the D gene is possibly TRBD1 (5 bases). Germline CDR1 reads LNHDA; CDR2 reads SQIVND (reference sequence). The V gene lost 1 base and the J gene lost 10 bases, with 10 bases spanning the gap. The CDR3 spans 12 residues.

V and J are TRBV9 and TRBJ2-3, with D uncertain. The ends were cut back, 4 bases at V and 0 bases at J, with 12 bases in the middle. The CDR3 sequence is 15 residues long. Germline loops: CDR1 SGDLS, CDR2 YYNGEE. The CDR3 here is CASSKDGGSTDTQYF. The DNA of the CDR3 is TGTGCCAGCAGCAAAGACGGTGGGAGCACAGATACGCAGTATTTT.

This chain joins TRBV30 and TRBJ1-2, with a weak D call TRBD1 (5 bases). This CDR3 has 13 residues. Deletions cut 2 bases from V and 4 bases from J, with 11 bases between. Germline V gene data show CDR1 as GTSNPN and CDR2 as SVGIG (reference sequence). CDR3 coding DNA: TGTGCCTGGAGTCTGCGCACAGGCTATGGCTACACCTTC. Its translation is CAWSLRTGYGYTF.

J is TRBJ2-3 and V is TRBV7-2; 8 positions match TRBD2. Germline V lookup: CDR1 SGHTA, CDR2 FQGNSA. V lost 4 bases and J lost 5; bases outside the gene matches: 8. The CDR3 extends over 15 amino acids. CDR3 amino acids: CASSSRTSGIDTQYF. Here the CDR3 DNA reads TGTGCCAGCAGCTCCCGTACTAGCGGCATAGATACGCAGTATTTT. Full variable domain (rest looked up from reference TRBV7-2 and TRBJ2-3): GAGVSQSPSNKVTEKGKDVELRCDPISGHTALYWYRQSLGQGLEFLIYFQGNSAPDKSGLPSDRFSAERTGGSVSTLTIQRTQQEDSAVYLCASSSRTSGIDTQYFGPGTRLTVL.